Presented here are 8 T cell receptor beta chains from one specimen sequenced in a study of T cell clonality in common variable immunodeficiency. Some clones are missing from TCRdb's copy, which holds only in-frame ones; the method was immunoSEQ multiplex PCR. This sample has 35,000 to 50,000 clones, each found more than once. Source material: peripheral blood mononuclear cells. These receptors were collected from a person aged 18-70 years in good health.

This clone was counted at least ten times. The CDR3 bases that were read are TGCAGTGCCGGAGGACTAGCGGGGATCACAGATACG. Translating it yields CSAGGLAGITDT. The entire CDR3 sequence reads CSAGGLAGITDTQYF. V usage is TRBV20-1 and J usage is TRBJ2-3; 12 nucleotides match TRBD2. The read terminates 3 residues ahead of where the CDR3 ends, so the germline J gene completes it. Germline CDR1 DFQATT, CDR2 SNEGSKA (reference sequence). The CDR3 is made up of 15 amino acids. Trimming cost V 6 bases and J 2 bases; bases outside gene matches: 6.

This clone was seen many times. The read terminates 3 residues ahead of where the CDR3 ends, so the germline J gene completes it. V is TRBV7-3 and J is TRBJ2-3; TRBD2 might be the D (6 bases). Looked up from germline, CDR1 is SGHTA and CDR2 is FQGTGA. The V and J ends lost 6 bases and 0 bases respectively, with 10 bases between them. The CDR3 is 14 amino acids. The sequenced CDR3 bases are TGTGCCAGCAGTTCCGGGGGTAGCACAGATACG. Protein: CASSSGGSTDT. The CDR3, in full, reads CASSSGGSTDTQYF.

This clone was found a few times. The DNA ends 3 residues before the CDR3 does, and the rest of the CDR3 is filled in from the germline J gene. The V call is TRBV10-3, the J call TRBJ2-7; 7 nucleotides align to TRBD1. The V gene's germline CDR1 is ENHRY and CDR2 SYGVKD. The CDR3 has 14 amino acids. With V trimmed by 10 bases and J by 4 bases, 13 bases remained unmatched. The CDR3 spells CASDDRQGNYEQYF. The CDR3 DNA, read in part, is TGTGCCAGCGATGACCGACAGGGTAATTACGAG.

This clone was detected ten times or more. The missing CDR3 end, 3 residues past where the read stops, is filled in from the germline J gene. This chain joins TRBV20-1 and TRBJ2-7, with TRBD2 identical over 8 bases. Losses at the gene ends were 7 bases for V and 5 bases for J; bases not matched to a gene: 10. This CDR3 is 13 amino acids long. CDR1 and CDR2 (germline): DFQATT, SNEGSKA (reference sequence). The CDR3 loop is CSVPGLVRNEQYF. Partial CDR3 DNA: TGCAGTGTACCGGGACTAGTAAGGAACGAG.

This clone was detected ten times or more. With the read ending 3 residues before the CDR3 end, the germline J gene is used to fill in that end. The gene calls are TRBV29-1 and TRBJ1-1; D is uncertain. CDR1 and CDR2 from the germline V gene are SQVTM and ANQGSEA. The CDR3 extends over 13 amino acids. Trimming took 3 bases from V and 0 from J, leaving 8 bases between them. This chain's CDR3 is CSVEEGLNTEAFF. Partial CDR3 DNA: TGCAGCGTTGAGGAGGGTTTGAACACTGAA.

The sample holds many counts of this clone. With the read ending 3 residues before the CDR3 end, the germline J gene is used to fill in that end. The chain links TRBV7-9 to TRBJ2-2, with D uncertain. V lost 2 bases, J lost 2 bases, and 9 bases lay in between. CDR1 is SEHNR, CDR2 FQNEAQ, per germline (reference sequence). CDR3 length: 15 amino acids. The sequenced CDR3 bases are TGTGCCAGCAGCTTAATTCCCAGTAACACCGGGGAG. Amino acid sequence: CASSLIPSNTGE. The full CDR3 sequence reads CASSLIPSNTGELFF.

In its sample, this clone was seen many times. Coverage ceases 3 residues before the CDR3 finishes, and the germline J gene fills in the end. The gene calls are TRBV9 and TRBJ2-7; the match to TRBD1 covers 10 bases. The V and J ends lost 4 bases and 2 bases, in that order; junction bases with no gene match: 3. Germline values: CDR1 SGDLS, CDR2 YYNGEE. The CDR3 spans 14 residues. CDR3 residues: CASSPGTGAYEQYF. The covered CDR3 bases are TGTGCCAGCAGCCCCGGGACAGGGGCCTACGAG.

This clone was seen many times. Read coverage stops 3 residues before the CDR3 terminus; the germline J gene supplies the remainder. The chain has TRBV29-1 and TRBJ2-1; weak D call: TRBD2 (5 bases). The CDR3 totals 18 residues. Germline loops: CDR1 SQVTM, CDR2 ANQGSEA. Trimming shortened V by 7 bases and J by 1 base, and 26 bases separated the two germline ends. The DNA read from the CDR3 is TGCAGCGCTCATGGGCTTGGGGTAGCGTCACCTTCCTACAATGAG. Its translation: CSAHGLGVASPSYNE. The full CDR3 reads CSAHGLGVASPSYNEQFF.